These 28 T cell receptor beta chains were all obtained from the same sample, sequenced in a study of T cell responses to AZD1222 COVID-19 vaccine. Repertoires were generated with immunoSEQ multiplex PCR, while TCRdb's copy carries only in-frame clones and drops some. The data contain 150,000 or so clones, approximately 92% of them singletons. The specimen comprised peripheral blood, sampled on day 0 of AZD1222 vaccination. These TCRs come from an adult in good health.

This rearrangement joins TRBV6-6 to TRBJ2-7; D not certain. The germline V and J ends were trimmed by 1 base and 7 bases, with 14 bases remaining between them. CDR1 is MNHNY, CDR2 SVGAGI, per germline (reference sequence). This CDR3 has 14 amino acids. For the CDR3, the DNA is TGTGCCAGCAGTTACTGTATGCCTGGGTGTGAGCAGTACTTC. It yields the protein CASSYCMPGCEQYF.

The chain uses TRBV6-1 and TRBJ2-7; D unclear. The CDR3 is made up of 17 amino acids. In germline, CDR1 is MNHNS, CDR2 SASEGT. Trimming took 3 bases from V and 3 from J, leaving 21 bases between them. CDR3 amino acids: CASSEGPIGESIYEQYF. As DNA, the CDR3 is TGTGCCAGCAGTGAGGGCCCGATTGGGGAATCTATCTACGAGCAGTACTTC.

CDR3: CASTSGANVLTF. DNA of the CDR3: TGTGCCAGCACTTCTGGGGCCAACGTCCTGACTTTC. This chain uses TRBV6-6 with TRBJ2-6; D not certain. Germline V CDR1 and CDR2: MNHNY, SVGAGI (reference sequence). The ends were cut back, 7 bases at V and 1 base at J, with 2 bases in the middle. CDR3 length: 12 residues.

The rearrangement links TRBV11-2 to TRBJ1-2; D is unclear. Germline CDR1 SGHAT, CDR2 FQNNGV. The CDR3 loop spans 13 amino acids. V dropped 2 bases and J dropped 4 bases, with 8 bases sitting between them. The CDR3 is CASSLRGTYGYTF. CDR3 DNA sequence: TGTGCCAGCAGCTTACGGGGTACCTATGGCTACACCTTC.

V is TRBV3-1 (or the pseudogene TRBV3-2) and J is TRBJ2-5, with 10 bases fitting TRBD1. J was trimmed by 5 bases and V by 2 bases; bases with no gene match: 5. The germline gives CDR1 LGHDT, CDR2 YNNKEL (reference sequence). This CDR3 has 15 amino acids. The CDR3 DNA sequence: TGTGCCAGCAGCCAACCGGGACAGGGGAGGGAGACCCAGTACTTC. It codes for CASSQPGQGRETQYF.

The chain links TRBV9 to TRBJ2-3; D possibly corresponds to TRBD1 (6 bases). The CDR3 totals 16 residues. Germline lookup yields CDR1 SGDLS and CDR2 YYNGEE. V lost 3 bases and J lost 6, with 20 bases in between. CDR3 sequence (DNA): TGTGCCAGCAGCGAGGGGACCAGGGGTCCGATGGATACGCAGTATTTT. The encoded protein is CASSEGTRGPMDTQYF.

This sequence joins TRBV9 and TRBJ1-3; a possible D gene is TRBD1 (5 bases). V shed 0 bases and J shed 0 bases, with 16 bases lying between them. This CDR3 comprises 18 residues. From germline, CDR1 is SGDLS and CDR2 YYNGEE. The CDR3 DNA follows: TGTGCCAGCAGCGTAGGATCCGGCGGGACGAGCTCTGGAAACACCATATATTTT. Translated, it gives CASSVGSGGTSSGNTIYF.

This rearrangement joins TRBV5-1 to TRBJ2-6; 7 bases agree with TRBD1. J was trimmed by 2 bases and V by 4 bases; bases with no gene match: 9. The CDR3 consists of 17 residues. The germline V gene has CDR1 SGHRS and CDR2 YFSETQ. For the CDR3, the DNA is TGCGCCAGCAGCCTACCCAAAGGGGGCGCTGGGGCCAACGTCCTGACTTTC. It translates to CASSLPKGGAGANVLTF.

This rearrangement joins TRBV5-8 to TRBJ2-5, with D unclear. Germline assignment: CDR1 SGHTS and CDR2 YDEGEE. The V gene lost 1 base and the J gene lost 2 bases, with 9 bases spanning the gap. The CDR3 sequence is 14 residues long. The CDR3 nucleotides read TGTGCCAGCAGCTTGTACCGAGGACAAGAGACCCAGTACTTC. The encoded protein is CASSLYRGQETQYF.

The chain is built from TRBV11-3 and TRBJ2-5; unclear D gene. In germline, CDR1 is SGHNT, CDR2 YENEEA. V lost 1 base, J lost 4 bases, and 7 bases lay in between. The CDR3 sequence is 13 residues long. The CDR3 protein is CASSLVPGETQYF. The CDR3 nucleotides are TGTGCCAGCAGCTTAGTGCCAGGAGAGACCCAGTACTTC.

The chain joins TRBV18 to TRBJ1-1; D remains ambiguous. Germline V lookup: CDR1 KGHSH, CDR2 LQKENI. There are 15 residues in the CDR3. V was clipped by 5 bases and J by 5 bases, with 18 bases between them. The CDR3 nucleotides are TGTGCCAGCTCAGTAGAGTCCCGAGGTATTACTGAAGCTTTCTTT. Translated, it gives CASSVESRGITEAFF.

This clone was detected only once. The chain carries TRBV6-5 and TRBJ2-1, with 8 bases aligning to TRBD1. This CDR3 spans 13 amino acids. V lost 2 bases to trimming and J lost 8 bases; unmatched junction nucleotides: 2. Germline CDR1 MNHEY, CDR2 SVGAGI. The CDR3 DNA reads as TGTGCCAGCAGTTACAGACAGGGGTATGAGCAGTTCTTC. Its translation: CASSYRQGYEQFF.

Concerning this clone itself: Other DNA sequences in the sample encode the same CDR3. The chain has TRBV5-1 and TRBJ2-3; 8 positions match TRBD2. This CDR3 comprises 14 residues. Germline CDR1 SGHRS, CDR2 YFSETQ. Trimming took 0 bases from V and 5 from J; bases not matched to a gene: 2. The CDR3 sequence: CASSLGLAGDTQYF. The CDR3, as DNA: TGCGCCAGCAGCTTGGGTCTAGCGGGAGATACGCAGTATTTT.

V and J are TRBV6-5 and TRBJ1-4; tentative D call: TRBD1 (5 bases). Trimming left V 10 bases short and J 10 bases short, with 16 bases between. CDR1 and CDR2 from the germline V gene are MNHEY and SVGAGI. The CDR3 is 12 residues long. CDR3 nucleotide sequence: TGTGCCACCTGGGGGAAAGGAGTAAAACTGTTTTTT. It specifies CATWGKGVKLFF.

This clone was recorded a few times. This chain joins TRBV27 and TRBJ1-6; 7 bases map to TRBD1. CDR1 MNHEY and CDR2 SMNVEV come from the germline V gene (reference sequence). The CDR3 runs 14 residues. After removal of 5 bases from V and 9 bases from J, the junction contained 7 bases not matched to a gene. CDR3: CASSPDRETSPLHF. In DNA, the CDR3 is TGTGCCAGCAGTCCAGACAGGGAGACTTCACCCCTCCACTTT.

This chain's CDR3 is CASSQAQGSLDQQYF. CDR3 DNA sequence: TGCGCCAGCAGCCAGGCTCAGGGATCCCTTGACCAGCAGTACTTC. This rearrangement joins TRBV4-1 to TRBJ2-7, with a possible D match to TRBD1 (5 bases). Germline V CDR1 and CDR2: MGHRA, YSYEKL. The CDR3 spans 15 residues. The V end was cut by 3 bases, the J end by 8 bases, with 20 bases between.

A word on this clone: Other DNA sequences in the sample encode the same CDR3. V usage is TRBV5-1 and J usage is TRBJ1-4; no reliable D call. Trimming shortened V by 1 base and J by 2 bases, and 6 bases separated the two germline ends. Germline CDR1 and CDR2: SGHRS and YFSETQ. The CDR3 extends over 14 amino acids. The CDR3 loop is CASSLFATNEKLFF. The CDR3 DNA is TGCGCCAGCAGCTTGTTCGCTACTAATGAAAAACTGTTTTTT.

The chain employs TRBV5-1 and TRBJ2-1; 7 bases align to TRBD2. This CDR3 contains 17 residues. Germline-derived CDR1 and CDR2 are SGHRS and YFSETQ. With 4 bases clipped from V and 2 bases from J, the junction kept 12 bases outside the gene matches. In DNA, the CDR3 is TGCGCCAGCAGCGTGGAGGTGGCTAGCGGAGCCTACAATGAGCAGTTCTTC. Protein product: CASSVEVASGAYNEQFF. Using reference TRBV5-1 and TRBJ2-1 for the parts outside the CDR3, the full variable domain is KAGVTQTPRYLIKTRGQQVTLSCSPISGHRSVSWYQQTPGQGLQFLFEYFSETQRNKGNFPGRFSGRQFSNSRSEMNVSTLELGDSALYLCASSVEVASGAYNEQFFGPGTRLTVL.

The chain joins TRBV28 to TRBJ1-6; 10 nucleotides align to TRBD1. The CDR3 spans 16 residues. V gave up 5 bases and J gave up 7 bases; unmatched junction bases: 8. CDR1 and CDR2 (germline): MDHEN, SYDVKM. CDR3 in amino acids: CASSGGQGEGNSPLHF. The DNA of the CDR3 is TGTGCCAGCAGTGGAGGACAGGGGGAAGGAAATTCACCCCTCCACTTT.

V usage is TRBV11-2 and J usage is TRBJ2-5; a possible D gene is TRBD2 (6 bases). The V end was cut by 5 bases, the J end by 1 base, with 14 bases between. Germline lookup yields CDR1 SGHAT and CDR2 FQNNGV. This CDR3 is built from 15 residues. The CDR3 nucleotides read TGTGCCAGCAGCCGAGGCGCTAGCGTCCAAGAGACCCAGTACTTC. Translating it yields CASSRGASVQETQYF.

This sequence joins TRBV15 and TRBJ1-1, with no clear D. The CDR3 sequence is 12 residues long. The germline V gene encodes CDR1 LNHNV and CDR2 YYDKDF (reference sequence). V was clipped by 0 bases and J by 7 bases, with 6 bases between them. The DNA for the CDR3 is TGTGCCACCAGCAGAGATGGCCTTGAAGCTTTCTTT. Translating it yields CATSRDGLEAFF.

The chain couples TRBV28 to TRBJ1-6, with no clear D. This CDR3 has 14 residues. From germline, CDR1 is MDHEN and CDR2 SYDVKM. V was cut by 2 bases and J by 5 bases, with 7 bases left in between. The CDR3 bases are TGTGCCAGCAGTTTAAGGCAGAATAATTCACCCCTCCACTTT. As protein: CASSLRQNNSPLHF.

For this clone: A read error may account for a junction end that differs from germline. The chain combines TRBV25-1 with TRBJ1-3, with a tentative D call TRBD1 (6 bases). This CDR3 is built from 10 residues. Looked up from germline, CDR1 is MGHDK and CDR2 is SYGVNS. This CDR3 reads CASRPEGTTF. The CDR3, as DNA: TGTGCCAGCAGACCCGAGGGGACAACTTTT.

The chain is built from TRBV7-2 and TRBJ2-3; 7 nucleotides align to TRBD1. The J segment lost 7 bases and the V segment lost 4 bases, leaving 8 bases of the junction unmatched. This CDR3 contains 14 residues. From germline, CDR1 is SGHTA and CDR2 FQGNSA. The CDR3 nucleotides read TGTGCCAGCAGCTCTGTAAGGGGGCATAATACGCAGTATTTT. It specifies CASSSVRGHNTQYF.

This clone was seen a few times. The chain has TRBV18 and TRBJ2-2; D not certain. Trimming removed 3 bases at V and 0 bases at J, with 11 bases between. This CDR3 has 16 residues. Germline V lookup: CDR1 KGHSH, CDR2 LQKENI. CDR3 DNA: TGTGCCAGCTCACCTCTGACACCTACGAACACCGGGGAGCTGTTTTTT. It specifies CASSPLTPTNTGELFF.

The chain is built from TRBV9 and TRBJ2-2; 9 nucleotides align to TRBD1. Trimming took 6 bases from V and 1 from J; bases not matched to a gene: 19. The CDR3 contains 20 residues. From germline, CDR1 is SGDLS and CDR2 YYNGEE. Here the CDR3 reads CASTTDSAGQGSWNTGELFF. The CDR3, as DNA: TGTGCCAGCACCACGGATTCGGCAGGACAGGGGTCTTGGAACACCGGGGAGCTGTTTTTT.

This rearrangement joins TRBV20-1 to TRBJ2-5, with D perhaps matching TRBD1 or TRBD2 (5 bases each). V shed 3 bases and J shed 5 bases, with 16 bases lying between them. Germline CDR1 is DFQATT and CDR2 is SNEGSKA (reference sequence). This CDR3 contains 14 residues. DNA of the CDR3: TGCAGTGCTAGTATCGGGGCAGCTGGGGAGACCCAGTACTTC. Translated, it gives CSASIGAAGETQYF.

The chain joins TRBV28 to TRBJ2-7, with D hard to call. V lost 3 bases to trimming and J lost 2 bases, with 14 bases between them. Germline V gene sequence: CDR1 MDHEN, CDR2 SYDVKM. The CDR3 sequence is 15 residues long. The CDR3 DNA is TGTGCCAGCAGTTTGCGTAGAAAAATTCCCTACGAGCAGTACTTC. It codes for CASSLRRKIPYEQYF.